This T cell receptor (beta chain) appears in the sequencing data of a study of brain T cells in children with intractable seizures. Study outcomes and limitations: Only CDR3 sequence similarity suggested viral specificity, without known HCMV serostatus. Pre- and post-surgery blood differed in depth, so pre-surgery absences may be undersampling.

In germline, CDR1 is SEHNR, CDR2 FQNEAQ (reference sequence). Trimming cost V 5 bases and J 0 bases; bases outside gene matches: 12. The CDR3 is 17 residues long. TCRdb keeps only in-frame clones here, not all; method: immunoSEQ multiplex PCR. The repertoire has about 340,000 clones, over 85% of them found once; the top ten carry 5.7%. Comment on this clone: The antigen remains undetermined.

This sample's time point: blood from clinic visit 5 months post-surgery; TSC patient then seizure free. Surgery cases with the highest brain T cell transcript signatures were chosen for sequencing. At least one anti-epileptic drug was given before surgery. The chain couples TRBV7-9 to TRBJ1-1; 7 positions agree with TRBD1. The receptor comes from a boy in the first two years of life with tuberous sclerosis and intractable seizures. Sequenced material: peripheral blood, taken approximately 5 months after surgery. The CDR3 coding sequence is TGTGCCAGCAGCCGCTGGACAGGCGGACTGCTGAACACTGAAGCTTTCTTT. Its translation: CASSRWTGGLLNTEAFF.